The 15 T cell receptor beta chains below were found in one sample sequenced in a study of shared clonotypes between healthy human individuals. Generated by immunoSEQ multiplex PCR, the TCRdb table keeps only in-frame clones and is missing some. The table has about 2.4 million clones, over 85% seen once. Sequencing used naive CD4+ T cells from PBMCs. Documented subset: CD45RA+ positively selected. Receptors were obtained from a man aged 18 to 30 in good health. Some clones in this sample may be carry-over from other donors' samples.

The chain joins TRBV14 to TRBJ2-2; 7 bases map to TRBD2. The CDR3 covers 16 residues. J was trimmed by 1 base and V by 0 bases; bases with no gene match: 2. Germline loops: CDR1 SGHDN, CDR2 FVKESK. The CDR3 reads CASSQELAGNTGELFF. The CDR3 coding sequence is TGTGCCAGCAGCCAAGAGTTAGCGGGGAACACCGGGGAGCTGTTTTTT.

This sequence joins TRBV28 and TRBJ1-2; 7 positions agree with TRBD1. The CDR3 sequence is 14 residues long. V lost 2 bases and J lost 7; bases outside the gene matches: 7. CDR1 and CDR2 (germline): MDHEN, SYDVKM. DNA for the CDR3: TGTGCCAGCAGTTTAGTGGCGAGGGGGCGTGGCTACACCTTC. Protein sequence: CASSLVARGRGYTF.

The V call is TRBV28, the J call TRBJ2-3, with 8 bases fitting TRBD1. The CDR3 runs 16 residues. The junction had 18 bases not matched to a gene; V was cut back by 4 bases and J by 12 bases. Germline assignment: CDR1 MDHEN and CDR2 SYDVKM. In nucleotides, the CDR3 is TGTGCCAGCAGTTCTTCTCAGGGGGCAGGGGAAACGCTCCAGTATTTT. This encodes CASSSSQGAGETLQYF.

This rearrangement joins TRBV18 to TRBJ1-5; D is ambiguous. The CDR3 has 12 amino acids. The germline V gene encodes CDR1 KGHSH and CDR2 LQKENI. V gave up 3 bases and J gave up 9 bases, with 9 bases separating them. The CDR3 nucleotides are TGTGCCAGCTCACCTGGTCTGGGGCCCCAGCATTTT. Translating gives CASSPGLGPQHF.

This clone came up once. The rearrangement links TRBV5-4 to TRBJ2-5; 9 nucleotides agree with TRBD1. The CDR3 runs 17 residues. CDR1 is SGHNT and CDR2 is YYREEE in the germline V gene (reference sequence). The J segment lost 5 bases and the V segment lost 6 bases, leaving 17 bases of the junction unmatched. The CDR3 nucleotides read TGTGCCAGCACAGACGTCTCCGGGACAGGGTTTCAGGAGACCCAGTACTTC. It translates to CASTDVSGTGFQETQYF.

For this clone: Other DNA sequences of this sample code for an identical CDR3. J is TRBJ2-7 and V is TRBV5-1; no clear D. CDR1 and CDR2 (germline): SGHRS, YFSETQ. This CDR3 region has 13 residues. Trimming shortened V by 0 bases and J by 3 bases, and 7 bases separated the two germline ends. This CDR3 is CASSLVGRYEQYF. CDR3 bases: TGCGCCAGCAGCTTGGTGGGTCGCTACGAGCAGTACTTC. The full variable domain, rest sourced from reference TRBV5-1 and TRBJ2-7, is KAGVTQTPRYLIKTRGQQVTLSCSPISGHRSVSWYQQTPGQGLQFLFEYFSETQRNKGNFPGRFSGRQFSNSRSEMNVSTLELGDSALYLCASSLVGRYEQYFGPGTRLTVT.

The chain has TRBV29-1 and TRBJ2-7; D not resolved. The CDR3 contains 12 residues. The V gene lost 5 bases and the J gene lost 3 bases, with 11 bases spanning the gap. CDR1 and CDR2 (germline): SQVTM, ANQGSEA. This chain's CDR3 is CSVSTTIYEQYF. The CDR3 DNA follows: TGCAGCGTTAGCACTACAATCTACGAGCAGTACTTC.

The rearrangement uses TRBV28 and TRBJ1-2; perhaps TRBD1 as D (5 bases). The CDR3 contains 14 residues. Trimming took 5 bases from V and 9 from J, leaving 19 bases between them. CDR1 MDHEN and CDR2 SYDVKM come from the germline V gene. The CDR3 is CASSTRPQGLSYTF. CDR3 in DNA: TGTGCCAGCAGTACTCGCCCCCAGGGTTTGAGCTACACCTTC.

The chain links TRBV6-5 to TRBJ1-2; D is possibly TRBD1 (6 bases). Trimming removed 5 bases at V and 5 bases at J, with 15 bases between. Per the germline V gene, CDR1 is MNHEY and CDR2 is SVGAGI. The CDR3 loop spans 14 amino acids. The CDR3 loop reads CASSTSQGRYGYTF. CDR3 sequence (DNA): TGTGCCAGCAGTACGAGCCAGGGGCGGTATGGCTACACCTTC.

As regards this clone: Other DNA variants within this sample encode the same CDR3. The V and J genes are TRBV5-1 and TRBJ1-2; D unresolved. With 0 bases removed from V and 2 bases from J, the gap between germline ends came to 11 bases. The CDR3 has 15 amino acids. CDR1 and CDR2 (germline): SGHRS, YFSETQ. DNA for the CDR3: TGCGCCAGCAGCTTGGCTCTGGGTTCAAACTATGGCTACACCTTC. Translated: CASSLALGSNYGYTF.

The chain couples TRBV6-5 to TRBJ1-5; weak D call: TRBD1 (5 bases). The CDR3 length is 12 residues. Trimming cost V 4 bases and J 5 bases, with 6 bases left between them. CDR1 and CDR2 from the germline V gene are MNHEY and SVGAGI. CDR3 bases: TGTGCCAGCAGTTCGACAGATCAGCCCCAGCATTTT. Protein product: CASSSTDQPQHF.

The V and J genes are TRBV27 and TRBJ2-1; TRBD2 might be the D (6 bases). Germline-derived CDR1 and CDR2 are MNHEY and SMNVEV (reference sequence). The V gene lost 6 bases and the J gene lost 3 bases, with 15 bases spanning the gap. The CDR3 loop spans 15 amino acids. This CDR3 reads CASSRSGVDYNEQFF. In nucleotides, the CDR3 is TGTGCCAGCAGCCGTAGCGGAGTAGACTACAATGAGCAGTTCTTC.

This chain joins TRBV11-2 and TRBJ2-3; perhaps D is TRBD1 or TRBD2 (5 bases each). The CDR3 consists of 17 residues. The germline gives CDR1 SGHAT, CDR2 FQNNGV. Trimming pared 3 bases from V and 1 base from J, leaving 17 bases between. The CDR3 DNA follows: TGTGCCAGCAGCTTGGGACCTCCTGCAAGTGGCACAGATACGCAGTATTTT. Its protein product is CASSLGPPASGTDTQYF.

The chain recombines TRBV2 with TRBJ1-1; 7 bases are shared with TRBD1. Germline CDR1 reads SNHLY; CDR2 reads FYNNEI. The CDR3 is made up of 15 amino acids. V was pared by 3 bases and J by 4 bases, with 8 bases of the junction left unmatched. The CDR3 DNA sequence: TGTGCCAGCAGTGAGTCGGGAGGGGGCGGCACTGAAGCTTTCTTT. Translation: CASSESGGGGTEAFF.

The rearrangement joins TRBV5-1 to TRBJ1-4; no firm D call. V was pared by 4 bases and J by 2 bases, with 6 bases between. The germline CDR1 and CDR2 sequences are SGHRS and YFSETQ. The CDR3 totals 13 residues. DNA of the CDR3: TGCGCCAGCAGCAATGCGACTAATGAAAAACTGTTTTTT. Amino acid sequence: CASSNATNEKLFF.